The source of this TCR beta chain is a study of blood T cell repertoires in COVID-19. Across the study: Some COVID-19 samples were acute and others convalescent; all came from the United States, Italy and Spain. T cells, B-cell-depleted T cells, or PBMCs provided the cDNA or gDNA that served as material.

In the original workflow: For nucleated cells, counts were estimated from reference gene primer amplification. The assay was immunoSEQ multiplex PCR, and TCRdb's table has in-frame clones only and misses some. For V, J and clone size, that table is used; D and trimming come from the DNA. The sample consists of fewer than 25,000 clones, more than 80% of them appearing once. The CDR3 contains 15 residues. The germline V gene encodes CDR1 MGHRA and CDR2 YSYEKL. Between the trimmed V and J ends, which lost 4 bases and 2 bases, there was a span of 12 bases. The source is a human donor in a cohort sampled during active COVID-19. The rearrangement joins TRBV4-1 to TRBJ1-3; D is possibly TRBD1 (6 bases). Sequencing was performed on peripheral blood. The CDR3, as DNA: TGCGCCAGCAGCCCATTTCGACAGGCTGGAAACACCATATATTTT. Amino acid sequence: CASSPFRQAGNTIYF.